The 27 T cell receptor beta chains listed next were all sequenced from one sample in a study of shared clonotypes between healthy human individuals. Produced via immunoSEQ multiplex PCR; TCRdb's table is partial and in-frame only. This table holds some 1.4 million clones, over 95% found once. The specimen was naive CD4+ T cells sorted from blood. Sample subset: CD45RA+ positively selected. Receptors were obtained from a man aged 30-40 years in good health.

The chain combines TRBV10-3 with TRBJ2-5; D gene unclear. This CDR3 region has 18 residues. From germline, CDR1 is ENHRY and CDR2 SYGVKD. The V end was cut by 0 bases, the J end by 5 bases, with 22 bases between. In DNA form, the CDR3 reads TGTGCCATCAGTGAGTCGGCGTTCCCGACCACCAAACGGGAGACCCAGTACTTC. Its translation is CAISESAFPTTKRETQYF.

The chain employs TRBV30 and TRBJ2-3, with TRBD2 matching 9 bases. The germline CDR1 and CDR2 sequences are GTSNPN and SVGIG (reference sequence). The ends lost 0 bases at V and 5 bases at J; junction bases unmatched: 15. The CDR3 has 18 residues. In nucleotides, the CDR3 is TGTGCCTGGAGTGTACAAGGCGGGAGGGCCACGCCCCGAGATACGCAGTATTTT. This sequence encodes CAWSVQGGRATPRDTQYF.

The J gene is TRBJ2-3, the V gene TRBV19; 11 bases line up with TRBD2. The CDR3 spans 15 residues. The germline CDR1 and CDR2 sequences are LNHDA and SQIVND (reference sequence). Losses at the gene ends were 4 bases for V and 3 bases for J; bases not matched to a gene: 3. The CDR3 here is CASSTGTSGTDTQYF. CDR3 sequence (DNA): TGTGCCAGTAGTACCGGGACTAGCGGTACAGATACGCAGTATTTT.

V and J are TRBV7-7 and TRBJ2-3, with D tentatively TRBD2 (6 bases). V was pared by 1 base and J by 3 bases, with 8 bases between. This CDR3 is built from 14 residues. CDR1 and CDR2 from the germline V gene are SSHAT and FNYEAQ (reference sequence). The CDR3 DNA sequence: TGTGCCAGCAGCTTAGTCAGCGGGACAGATACGCAGTATTTT. It codes for CASSLVSGTDTQYF.

The chain combines TRBV4-1 with TRBJ2-2; TRBD2 aligns across 11 bases. CDR1 and CDR2 (germline): MGHRA, YSYEKL. The V segment lost 2 bases and the J segment 0 bases; nucleotides outside the gene matches: 11. The CDR3 totals 20 residues. This CDR3 reads CASSQLGLAGMNPNTGELFF. In nucleotides, the CDR3 is TGCGCCAGCAGCCAATTAGGACTAGCGGGTATGAACCCGAACACCGGGGAGCTGTTTTTT.

This clone appeared a single time. The genes are TRBV27 and TRBJ2-3; D not resolved. Trimming removed 7 bases at V and 3 bases at J, with 17 bases between. The CDR3 is made up of 15 amino acids. Germline V gene data show CDR1 as MNHEY and CDR2 as SMNVEV (reference sequence). The CDR3 DNA reads TGTGCCAGCAAGGTAATGAGTGTCGGGACAGATACGCAGTATTTT. This codes for CASKVMSVGTDTQYF.

Points on this clone: Within the sample, other DNA sequences also encode this same CDR3. The chain couples TRBV28 to TRBJ2-7; TRBD2 might be the D (5 bases). Trimming removed 5 bases from V and 4 bases from J, with 15 bases in between. Germline lookup yields CDR1 MDHEN and CDR2 SYDVKM. The CDR3 has 14 residues. CDR3 in amino acids: CASSPGNRAYEQYF. In DNA form, the CDR3 reads TGTGCCAGCAGTCCGGGGAATAGGGCTTACGAGCAGTACTTC.

The chain has TRBV18 and TRBJ2-4; 7 nucleotides agree with TRBD1. The CDR3 covers 16 residues. V dropped 2 bases and J dropped 3; count of bases not matched to a gene: 7. Looked up from germline, CDR1 is KGHSH and CDR2 is LQKENI. CDR3 region: CASSPWTGSFKNIQYF. Written as DNA, the CDR3 is TGTGCCAGCTCACCATGGACAGGATCCTTCAAAAACATTCAGTACTTC.

In the case of this clone: Other DNA sequences from this sample encode an identical CDR3 as well. The rearrangement links TRBV7-2 to TRBJ1-5; D uncertain. Trimming stripped 1 base from V and 6 bases from J, with 7 bases between. The CDR3 runs 13 residues. Germline V lookup: CDR1 SGHTA, CDR2 FQGNSA. The CDR3 sequence: CASSLDPGQPQHF. CDR3 sequence (DNA): TGTGCCAGCAGCTTAGACCCTGGTCAGCCCCAGCATTTT. The full variable domain, rest sourced from reference TRBV7-2 and TRBJ1-5, is GAGVSQSPSNKVTEKGKDVELRCDPISGHTALYWYRQSLGQGLEFLIYFQGNSAPDKSGLPSDRFSAERTGGSVSTLTIQRTQQEDSAVYLCASSLDPGQPQHFGDGTRLSIL.

The chain is built from TRBV18 and TRBJ2-6; 7 nucleotides line up with TRBD1. Per germline, CDR1 KGHSH and CDR2 LQKENI. With 0 bases clipped from V and 4 bases from J, the junction kept 12 bases outside the gene matches. CDR3 length equals 19 residues. The CDR3 sequence: CASSPPRRQGSPGANVLTF. In DNA, the CDR3 is TGTGCCAGCTCACCACCGAGGAGACAGGGAAGTCCGGGGGCCAACGTCCTGACTTTC. Full variable domain (rest looked up from reference TRBV18 and TRBJ2-6): NAGVMQNPRHLVRRRGQEARLRCSPMKGHSHVYWYRQLPEEGLKFMVYLQKENIIDESGMPKERFSAEFPKEGPSILRIQQVVRGDSAAYFCASSPPRRQGSPGANVLTFGAGSRLTVL.

The rearrangement uses TRBV20-1 and TRBJ2-7; no firm D call. Germline-derived CDR1 and CDR2 are DFQATT and SNEGSKA (reference sequence). Trimming pared 2 bases from V and 0 bases from J, leaving 2 bases between. This CDR3 contains 11 residues. Here the CDR3 reads CSARHSYEQYF. The CDR3 DNA follows: TGCAGTGCTAGACACTCCTACGAGCAGTACTTC.

V gene TRBV7-9 combines with J gene TRBJ2-3, with D uncertain. V was shortened by 5 bases and J by 5 bases, with 14 bases between the two germline ends. The CDR3 sequence is 14 residues long. Per germline, CDR1 SEHNR and CDR2 FQNEAQ (reference sequence). The CDR3 bases are TGTGCCAGCAGCCCAGACATTGGCGGAGATACGCAGTATTTT. Translation: CASSPDIGGDTQYF.

The V gene is TRBV9, the J gene TRBJ2-5; no reliable D call. V shed 3 bases and J shed 2 bases, with 14 bases lying between them. This CDR3 comprises 15 residues. The germline V gene has CDR1 SGDLS and CDR2 YYNGEE. CDR3: CASSARPGPQETQYF. The CDR3 region has the DNA TGTGCCAGCAGCGCGCGACCCGGGCCACAAGAGACCCAGTACTTC.

The V and J genes are TRBV7-2 and TRBJ2-1; TRBD1 might be the D (5 bases). Trimming took 1 base from V and 8 from J, leaving 12 bases between them. The CDR3 spans 14 residues. Germline CDR1 and CDR2: SGHTA and FQGNSA. The CDR3 here is CASSLVAWGDEQFF. CDR3 nucleotides: TGTGCCAGCAGCTTAGTCGCGTGGGGCGATGAGCAGTTCTTC.

The rearrangement joins TRBV5-4 to TRBJ2-5, with 8 bases aligning to TRBD1. V lost 4 bases, J lost 5 bases, and 10 bases stayed unmatched. This CDR3 comprises 15 residues. Germline CDR1 SGHNT, CDR2 YYREEE (reference sequence). The CDR3 DNA follows: TGTGCCAGCAGCAAGCAGGGGGCGCAGGCTGAGACCCAGTACTTC. Protein sequence: CASSKQGAQAETQYF.

V usage is TRBV7-9 and J usage is TRBJ1-4; a weak D match, TRBD1 (6 bases). The CDR3 is 14 amino acids. V dropped 5 bases and J dropped 4 bases, with 11 bases sitting between them. The germline gives CDR1 SEHNR, CDR2 FQNEAQ (reference sequence). CDR3 in amino acids: CASSPGQYNEKLFF. CDR3 bases: TGTGCCAGCAGCCCCGGACAGTATAATGAAAAACTGTTTTTT.

The chain employs TRBV6-5 and TRBJ2-6, with D perhaps assigned TRBD1 or TRBD2 (5 bases each). Germline values: CDR1 MNHEY, CDR2 SVGAGI. With 2 bases removed from V and 2 bases from J, the gap between germline ends came to 7 bases. The CDR3 has 15 residues. The CDR3 spells CASSYRGAGANVLTF. DNA of the CDR3: TGTGCCAGCAGTTACCGAGGGGCTGGGGCCAACGTCCTGACTTTC.

This chain joins TRBV11-3 and TRBJ2-3; tentatively, D is TRBD1 or TRBD2 (6 bases each). V lost 2 bases and J lost 4, with 10 bases in between. From germline, CDR1 is SGHNT and CDR2 YENEEA. This CDR3 region has 14 residues. The CDR3 sequence: CASSLSGGPDTQYF. CDR3 in DNA: TGTGCCAGCAGCTTATCCGGGGGCCCAGATACGCAGTATTTT.

The gene calls are TRBV5-1 and TRBJ2-7; TRBD2 matches 7 bases. V shed 3 bases and J 3 bases; nucleotides not matched to a gene: 9. The CDR3 has 15 residues. Germline CDR1 reads SGHRS; CDR2 reads YFSETQ. CDR3 protein: CASSSRGTGSYEQYF. The CDR3 DNA reads TGCGCCAGCAGCTCGCGGGGGACGGGGAGCTACGAGCAGTACTTC. Variable domain in full (rest from reference TRBV5-1 and TRBJ2-7): KAGVTQTPRYLIKTRGQQVTLSCSPISGHRSVSWYQQTPGQGLQFLFEYFSETQRNKGNFPGRFSGRQFSNSRSEMNVSTLELGDSALYLCASSSRGTGSYEQYFGPGTRLTVT.

The V gene is TRBV7-6, the J gene TRBJ2-7, with TRBD1 identical over 7 bases. Germline CDR1 is SGHVS and CDR2 is FNYEAQ. The CDR3 covers 14 residues. The J segment lost 0 bases and the V segment lost 5 bases, leaving 4 bases of the junction unmatched. The CDR3 nucleotides read TGTGCCAGCAGCCCAGGGGGAAGCTCCTACGAGCAGTACTTC. This encodes CASSPGGSSYEQYF.

The chain combines TRBV28 with TRBJ2-2; TRBD2 aligns across 14 bases. The CDR3 consists of 20 residues. Germline V gene lookup returns CDR1 MDHEN and CDR2 SYDVKM. V lost 3 bases and J lost 4; bases outside the gene matches: 13. The CDR3 loop is CASSLWGTSGRGLPTGELFF. Here the CDR3 DNA reads TGTGCCAGCAGTTTGTGGGGGACTAGCGGGAGAGGCCTGCCCACCGGGGAGCTGTTTTTT.

The V call is TRBV21-1, the J call TRBJ1-5. TRBV21-1 has pseudogene status. The CDR3 is 16 residues long. As DNA, the CDR3 is TGTGCCAGCAGGTGGAAACTACATTGGCATCATCAGCCCCAGCATTTT. Translated, it gives CASRWKLHWHHQPQHF.

The genes are TRBV6-1 and TRBJ2-7, with 10 bases lining up with TRBD2. The junction had 5 bases not matched to a gene; V was cut back by 6 bases and J by 0 bases. The germline V gene encodes CDR1 MNHNS and CDR2 SASEGT. This CDR3 has 15 residues. The CDR3, as DNA: TGTGCCAGCAGACTAGCGGGACATTTCTCCTACGAGCAGTACTTC. The encoded protein is CASRLAGHFSYEQYF.

This chain connects TRBV5-6 to TRBJ1-1; D possibly corresponds to TRBD1 (5 bases). Germline lookup yields CDR1 SGHDT and CDR2 YYEEEE. This CDR3 region has 14 residues. Trimming shortened V by 1 base and J by 0 bases, and 7 bases separated the two germline ends. The CDR3, as DNA: TGTGCCAGCAGCTTGATGGGGGTGAACACTGAAGCTTTCTTT. Amino acids: CASSLMGVNTEAFF.

The chain links TRBV5-1 to TRBJ2-7, with 7 bases matching TRBD1. CDR1 is SGHRS and CDR2 is YFSETQ in the germline V gene. V trimming: 2 bases; J trimming: 1 base; junction bases outside the gene matches: 9. The CDR3 extends over 16 amino acids. The CDR3 sequence is CASSFSGTAVSYEQYF. The CDR3 bases are TGCGCCAGCAGCTTTTCGGGGACAGCAGTATCCTACGAGCAGTACTTC.

The chain is built from TRBV6-5 and TRBJ2-7, with 7 bases that match TRBD1. Germline V gene data show CDR1 as MNHEY and CDR2 as SVGAGI. Germline trimming cut 5 bases from V and 4 bases from J; bases unmatched to any gene: 8. There are 14 residues in the CDR3. The CDR3 loop is CASSPGDRQYEQYF. CDR3 coding DNA: TGTGCCAGCAGTCCTGGGGACAGACAGTACGAGCAGTACTTC.

The CDR3, as DNA: TGTGCCAGCAGCTTACCTCCAAGCGGGAATGAGCAGTTCTTC. This translates into CASSLPPSGNEQFF. The genes are TRBV11-3 and TRBJ2-1, with D maybe TRBD2 (6 bases). The germline V and J ends were trimmed by 2 bases and 7 bases, with 12 bases remaining between them. Germline V CDR1 and CDR2: SGHNT, YENEEA. There are 14 residues in the CDR3.